These 20 T cell receptor beta chains share one sample of origin, sequenced in a study of identical twins. Each CDR3 protein is one row after TCRdb ran MiXCR on the 5' RACE reads. The sample lists roughly 240,000 distinct CDR3 sequences, approximately 7% occurring once. This same sample was also part of a study on yellow fever vaccine responses in identical twins.

Sequenced material: memory (CD45RO+) T cells sorted from blood. The receptors stem from a woman under 30 in good health.

This clonotype was observed a handful of times. The junction does not match germline at one end; this may be a read error. The gene calls are TRBV7-2 and TRBJ2-1; 7 positions agree with TRBD1. CDR3 length: 13 amino acids. Germline V lookup: CDR1 SGHTA, CDR2 FQGNSA. This CDR3 reads CASSQNNRGFSVF. DNA of the CDR3: TGTGCCAGCAGCCAGAATAACAGGGGTTTCTCAGTCTTC. Together with reference TRBV7-2 and TRBJ2-1, the CDR3 gives the full variable domain: GAGVSQSPSNKVTEKGKDVELRCDPISGHTALYWYRQSLGQGLEFLIYFQGNSAPDKSGLPSDRFSAERTGGSVSTLTIQRTQQEDSAVYLCASSQNNRGFSVFGPGTRLTVL.

There are a few counts of this clonotype. CDR3 residues: CATSRDGGGADTQYF. The CDR3 nucleotides are TGTGCCACCAGCAGAGATGGAGGTGGGGCAGATACGCAGTATTTT. The chain joins TRBV15 to TRBJ2-3, with D perhaps TRBD2 (5 bases). Trimming removed 0 bases at V and 4 bases at J, with 11 bases between. The germline V gene has CDR1 LNHNV and CDR2 YYDKDF (reference sequence). The CDR3 runs 15 residues. Combining the CDR3 with reference TRBV15 and TRBJ2-3 gives the whole variable domain DAMVIQNPRYQVTQFGKPVTLSCSQTLNHNVMYWYQQKSSQAPKLLFHYYDKDFNNEADTPDNFQSRRPNTSFCFLDIRSPGLGDTAMYLCATSRDGGGADTQYFGPGTRLTVL.

The chain links TRBV4-1 to TRBJ2-5; TRBD1 aligns across 9 bases. V shed 1 base, J shed 5 bases, and the junction held 14 bases outside the gene matches. This CDR3 is built from 18 residues. The V gene's germline CDR1 is MGHRA and CDR2 YSYEKL. CDR3 nucleotides: TGCGCCAGCAGCCAAGTATCTTCCTGGACAGGGGTGGGCGAGACCCAGTACTTC. This encodes CASSQVSSWTGVGETQYF.

V gene TRBV4-2 combines with J gene TRBJ2-1; D perhaps matches TRBD2 (6 bases). CDR3 length: 16 amino acids. Germline CDR1 and CDR2: LGHNA and YNFKEQ. The V gene lost 0 bases and the J gene lost 10 bases, with 19 bases spanning the gap. CDR3 sequence (DNA): TGTGCCAGCAGCCAAGATATGGACACAAGGGCGGGGGAGCAGTTCTTC. It encodes CASSQDMDTRAGEQFF.

The rearrangement links TRBV15 to TRBJ1-5; D call uncertain. The CDR3 covers 15 residues. The V end lost 1 base, the J end lost 2 bases, and 9 bases lay between the germline ends. Germline V CDR1 and CDR2: LNHNV, YYDKDF (reference sequence). This CDR3 reads CATSRVQEGNQPQHF. Written as DNA, the CDR3 is TGTGCCACCAGCAGAGTTCAGGAGGGCAATCAGCCCCAGCATTTT. The variable domain in full, with the rest retrieved from reference TRBV15 and TRBJ1-5, is DAMVIQNPRYQVTQFGKPVTLSCSQTLNHNVMYWYQQKSSQAPKLLFHYYDKDFNNEADTPDNFQSRRPNTSFCFLDIRSPGLGDTAMYLCATSRVQEGNQPQHFGDGTRLSIL.

In its sample, this clonotype was seen many times. This chain links TRBV10-3 with TRBJ2-2, with 7 bases fitting TRBD2. Germline values: CDR1 ENHRY, CDR2 SYGVKD. The CDR3 contains 15 residues. V lost 2 bases and J lost 2; bases outside the gene matches: 2. The CDR3 bases are TGTGCCATCAGTGAGCGGGAGGCAAACACCGGGGAGCTGTTTTTT. Its translation is CAISEREANTGELFF.

The chain links TRBV18 to TRBJ2-6; unclear D gene. This CDR3 is built from 16 residues. The V and J ends lost 1 base and 2 bases respectively, with 9 bases between them. Per germline, CDR1 KGHSH and CDR2 LQKENI. CDR3 amino acids: CASSPQFGPGANVLTF. The CDR3 bases are TGTGCCAGCTCACCACAGTTTGGGCCTGGGGCCAACGTCCTGACTTTC. Supplemented by reference TRBV18 and TRBJ2-6, the full variable domain reads NAGVMQNPRHLVRRRGQEARLRCSPMKGHSHVYWYRQLPEEGLKFMVYLQKENIIDESGMPKERFSAEFPKEGPSILRIQQVVRGDSAAYFCASSPQFGPGANVLTFGAGSRLTVL.

This clonotype was counted a few times. The chain employs TRBV20-1 and TRBJ1-6, with D maybe TRBD1 (5 bases). V was shortened by 7 bases and J by 4 bases, with 17 bases between the two germline ends. The CDR3 contains 15 residues. CDR1 and CDR2 from the germline V gene are DFQATT and SNEGSKA (reference sequence). CDR3 sequence: CSGGTLTDYNSPLHF. CDR3 sequence (DNA): TGCAGTGGGGGGACCCTCACTGATTATAATTCACCCCTCCACTTT.

A few counts support this clonotype. The chain joins TRBV28 to TRBJ2-3; D gene unclear. CDR1 MDHEN and CDR2 SYDVKM come from the germline V gene. This CDR3 has 11 amino acids. Trimming removed 8 bases from V and 5 bases from J, with 8 bases in between. The CDR3 here is CASGRLDTQYF. The CDR3 DNA is TGTGCCAGCGGTCGTTTAGATACGCAGTATTTT. Together with reference TRBV28 and TRBJ2-3, the CDR3 gives the full variable domain: DVKVTQSSRYLVKRTGEKVFLECVQDMDHENMFWYRQDPGLGLRLIYFSYDVKMKEKGDIPEGYSVSREKKERFSLILESASTNQTSMYLCASGRLDTQYFGPGTRLTVL.

In this sample, this clonotype turned up many times. The chain joins TRBV29-1 to TRBJ1-1; D gene uncertain. V lost 7 bases and J lost 0, with 9 bases in between. Germline V gene lookup returns CDR1 SQVTM and CDR2 ANQGSEA. The CDR3 is 12 residues long. The CDR3 sequence: CSARWMNTEAFF. CDR3 nucleotides: TGCAGCGCCCGCTGGATGAACACTGAAGCTTTCTTT.

The rearrangement links TRBV25-1 to TRBJ2-7; no clear D gene. Germline CDR1 is MGHDK and CDR2 is SYGVNS. The CDR3 covers 14 residues. Deletions cut 4 bases from V and 0 bases from J, with 10 bases between. CDR3 loop: CASSVGESSYEQYF. In nucleotides, the CDR3 is TGTGCCAGCAGTGTTGGTGAGAGCTCCTACGAGCAGTACTTC.

There are a few counts of this clonotype. The chain links TRBV6-1 to TRBJ2-3; D tentatively fits TRBD1 or TRBD2 (5 bases each). Germline lookup yields CDR1 MNHNS and CDR2 SASEGT. The V end was cut by 8 bases, the J end by 0 bases, with 15 bases between. The CDR3 spans 15 residues. CDR3 sequence: CASEERGRSTDTQYF. The CDR3 region has the DNA TGTGCCAGCGAAGAGAGGGGACGGAGCACAGATACGCAGTATTTT.

Ten or more counts support this clonotype. The chain carries TRBV27 and TRBJ2-1; TRBD1 is a possible D gene (6 bases). Germline loops: CDR1 MNHEY, CDR2 SMNVEV (reference sequence). Trimming shortened V by 7 bases and J by 9 bases, and 19 bases separated the two germline ends. CDR3 length equals 14 residues. The CDR3 sequence: CASNQGRSGGEQFF. Here the CDR3 DNA reads TGTGCCAGCAACCAGGGGCGGTCAGGTGGTGAGCAGTTCTTC.

This chain connects TRBV9 to TRBJ2-3, with 11 bases fitting TRBD1. Trimming removed 3 bases from V and 4 bases from J; junction bases left unmatched: 10. CDR1 is SGDLS, CDR2 YYNGEE, per germline. This CDR3 comprises 17 residues. The CDR3 reads CASSDVMTGQGADTQYF. The CDR3 DNA is TGTGCCAGCAGCGATGTTATGACGGGACAGGGGGCAGATACGCAGTATTTT. The whole variable domain, remainder taken from reference TRBV9 and TRBJ2-3, is DSGVTQTPKHLITATGQRVTLRCSPRSGDLSVYWYQQSLDQGLQFLIQYYNGEERAKGNILERFSAQQFPDLHSELNLSSLELGDSALYFCASSDVMTGQGADTQYFGPGTRLTVL.

The chain employs TRBV20-1 and TRBJ1-6; 8 bases match TRBD1. The germline CDR1 and CDR2 sequences are DFQATT and SNEGSKA (reference sequence). Trimming removed 4 bases from V and 9 bases from J; junction bases left unmatched: 14. This CDR3 has 16 residues. CDR3 DNA: TGCAGTGCTAAACAAATCCCGGGACAGGTCGTTTCACCCCTCCACTTT. It encodes CSAKQIPGQVVSPLHF.

This clonotype was detected ten times or more. The genes are TRBV5-1 and TRBJ1-1; the D gene is possibly TRBD1 (6 bases). Germline V gene data show CDR1 as SGHRS and CDR2 as YFSETQ. The CDR3 extends over 14 amino acids. Trimming took off 6 bases at V and 0 bases at J, with 12 bases between the two ends. The CDR3 nucleotides read TGCGCCAGCACGTGGGGGCAGCTGAACACTGAAGCTTTCTTT. It is translated as CASTWGQLNTEAFF. Drawing the rest from reference TRBV5-1 and TRBJ1-1, the complete variable domain is KAGVTQTPRYLIKTRGQQVTLSCSPISGHRSVSWYQQTPGQGLQFLFEYFSETQRNKGNFPGRFSGRQFSNSRSEMNVSTLELGDSALYLCASTWGQLNTEAFFGQGTRLTVV.

This clonotype was detected only a few times. The chain joins TRBV27 to TRBJ2-1; 7 nucleotides agree with TRBD1. Trimming removed 3 bases from V and 7 bases from J; junction bases left unmatched: 9. The CDR3 is 15 amino acids. CDR1 and CDR2 from the germline V gene are MNHEY and SMNVEV (reference sequence). The CDR3 sequence: CASSFDRERGNEQFF. CDR3 bases: TGTGCCAGCAGTTTCGACAGGGAGAGGGGTAATGAGCAGTTCTTC.

In its sample, this clonotype was seen a few times. V gene TRBV7-7 combines with J gene TRBJ2-5; D perhaps matches TRBD1 (6 bases). The CDR3 spans 13 residues. Trimming pared 5 bases from V and 4 bases from J, leaving 11 bases between. Germline loops: CDR1 SSHAT, CDR2 FNYEAQ (reference sequence). The CDR3 DNA reads as TGTGCCAGCAGCGCAGGGGAGTCAGAGACCCAGTACTTC. It yields the protein CASSAGESETQYF.

This clonotype was seen ten or more times. The chain links TRBV20-1 to TRBJ1-5; a possible D gene is TRBD1 (6 bases). There are 12 residues in the CDR3. Germline V gene lookup returns CDR1 DFQATT and CDR2 SNEGSKA (reference sequence). V lost 3 bases to trimming and J lost 7 bases, with 10 bases between them. CDR3 sequence: CSASRQAQPQHF. In nucleotides, the CDR3 is TGCAGTGCTAGCCGACAGGCCCAGCCCCAGCATTTT.

The rearrangement joins TRBV11-2 to TRBJ2-5; D gene uncertain. Trimming stripped 3 bases from V and 0 bases from J, with 8 bases between. The germline V gene has CDR1 SGHAT and CDR2 FQNNGV. The CDR3 is made up of 14 amino acids. CDR3 bases: TGTGCCAGCAGCTTTAACCGGTACCAAGAGACCCAGTACTTC. Its protein product is CASSFNRYQETQYF.